The present T cell receptor (beta chain) was sequenced within a study of identical twins. Study results and caveats: Findings depended on cross-sectional statistics rather than tracking the same donors. Within cord blood, abundant beta clonotypes carried fewer insertions, but memory repertoires showed no such trend. The study found weaker excess twin sharing in beta out-of-frame sequences.

This clonotype showed up many times. Its specificity is not known. The V gene end was trimmed by 0 bases and the J gene end by 9 bases; junction bases not matched to a gene: 10. CDR3 size: 16 residues. Germline V gene lookup returns CDR1 SGHRS and CDR2 YFSETQ. TCRdb fed the 5' RACE reads into MiXCR, producing one record per CDR3 protein. The data hold around 510,000 distinct CDR3 sequences, with approximately 14% observed a single time. This same sample was also taken into another study, of yellow fever vaccine responses in identical twins. Turning to that study: Twins reportedly mounted vaccine T cell responses that seemed partly convergent, partly personalized.

The TCR was taken from a woman under 30 in good health. The sequenced material came from CD4+ T cells sorted from blood. The chain couples TRBV5-1 to TRBJ2-1, with 9 nucleotides matching TRBD1. CDR3 in DNA: TGCGCCAGCAGCTTGGGGCCAGGACAGGGGAAAGGTGAGCAGTTCTTC. Residues: CASSLGPGQGKGEQFF.